The clone carrying this T cell receptor beta chain has only a few counts. In the source study's methods: Estimation of nucleated cell counts relied on the amplification of reference gene primers. This table comes from immunoSEQ multiplex PCR, and its TCRdb copy is limited to in-frame clones, with some not included. V and J calls and clone size are given by that table; D and trimming were obtained from the DNA. The sample consists of around 100,000 clones, roughly 87% of them appearing once. The data belong to a study of blood T cell repertoires in COVID-19. Study background: COVID-19 samples, acute and convalescent, were from the United States, Italy and Spain. PBMCs, B-cell-depleted T cells, or T cells were the source of the cDNA or gDNA that made up the material.

The germline V gene encodes CDR1 SGHNT and CDR2 YENEEA. Trimming took 3 bases from V and 0 from J; bases not matched to a gene: 12. This CDR3 comprises 19 residues. The sample taken for sequencing was peripheral blood. The receptor's source is a woman older than 75 in a cohort sampled during active COVID-19. This chain connects TRBV11-3 to TRBJ1-5; 9 bases are shared with TRBD1. This CDR3 reads CASSLRRDRVSFSNQPQHF. The CDR3 DNA sequence: TGTGCCAGCAGCTTGCGCCGGGACAGGGTTTCGTTTAGCAATCAGCCCCAGCATTTT.